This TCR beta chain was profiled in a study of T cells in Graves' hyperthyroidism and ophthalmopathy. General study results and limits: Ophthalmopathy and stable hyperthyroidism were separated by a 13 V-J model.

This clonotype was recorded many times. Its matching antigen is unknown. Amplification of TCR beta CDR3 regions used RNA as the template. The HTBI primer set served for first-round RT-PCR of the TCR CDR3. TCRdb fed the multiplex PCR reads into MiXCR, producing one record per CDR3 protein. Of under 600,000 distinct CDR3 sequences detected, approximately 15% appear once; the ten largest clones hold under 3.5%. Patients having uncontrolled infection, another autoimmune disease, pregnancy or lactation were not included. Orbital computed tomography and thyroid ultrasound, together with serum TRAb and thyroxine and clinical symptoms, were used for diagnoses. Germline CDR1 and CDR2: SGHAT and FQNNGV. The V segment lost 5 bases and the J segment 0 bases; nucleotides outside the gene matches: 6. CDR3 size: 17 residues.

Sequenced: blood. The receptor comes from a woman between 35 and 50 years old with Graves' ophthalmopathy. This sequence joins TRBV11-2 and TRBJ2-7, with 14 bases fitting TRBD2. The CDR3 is CASSRTGLAGVSYEQYF. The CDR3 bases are TGTGCCAGCAGCCGCACGGGACTAGCGGGAGTCTCCTACGAGCAGTACTTC.